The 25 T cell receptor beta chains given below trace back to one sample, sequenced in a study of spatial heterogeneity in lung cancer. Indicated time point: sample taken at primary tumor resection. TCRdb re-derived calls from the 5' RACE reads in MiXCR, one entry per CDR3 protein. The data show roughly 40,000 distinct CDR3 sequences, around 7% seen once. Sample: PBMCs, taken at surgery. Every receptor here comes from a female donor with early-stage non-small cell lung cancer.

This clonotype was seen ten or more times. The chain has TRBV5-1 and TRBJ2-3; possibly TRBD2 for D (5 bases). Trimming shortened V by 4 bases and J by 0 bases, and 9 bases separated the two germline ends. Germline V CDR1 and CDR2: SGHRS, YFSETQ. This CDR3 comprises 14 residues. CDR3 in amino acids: CASSVGLSTDTQYF. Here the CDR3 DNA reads TGCGCCAGCAGCGTAGGACTCAGCACAGATACGCAGTATTTT.

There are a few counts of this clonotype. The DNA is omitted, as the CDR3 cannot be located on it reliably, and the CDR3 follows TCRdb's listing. The CDR3 spells CASSSSTGGSSNQPQHF. The chain uses TRBV6-6 and TRBJ1-5; TRBD1 reflects the table's D call only, with no check against the DNA. Germline loops: CDR1 MNHNY, CDR2 SVGAGI (reference sequence). Counting both end residues, the CDR3 totals 17 amino acids.

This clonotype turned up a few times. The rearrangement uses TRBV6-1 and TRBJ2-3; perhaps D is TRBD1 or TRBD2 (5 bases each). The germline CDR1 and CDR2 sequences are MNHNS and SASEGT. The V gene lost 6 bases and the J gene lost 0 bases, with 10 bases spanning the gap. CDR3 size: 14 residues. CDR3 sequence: CASRGDGSTDTQYF. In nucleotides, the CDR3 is TGTGCCAGCAGGGGGGATGGAAGCACAGATACGCAGTATTTT.

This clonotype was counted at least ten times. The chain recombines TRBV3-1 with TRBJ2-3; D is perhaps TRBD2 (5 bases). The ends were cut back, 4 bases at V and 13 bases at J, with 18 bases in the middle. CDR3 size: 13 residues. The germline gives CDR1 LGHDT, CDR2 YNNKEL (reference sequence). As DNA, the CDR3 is TGTGCCAGCAGCCGGACGGCGGGCGTCCCCAAGTATTTT. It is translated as CASSRTAGVPKYF.

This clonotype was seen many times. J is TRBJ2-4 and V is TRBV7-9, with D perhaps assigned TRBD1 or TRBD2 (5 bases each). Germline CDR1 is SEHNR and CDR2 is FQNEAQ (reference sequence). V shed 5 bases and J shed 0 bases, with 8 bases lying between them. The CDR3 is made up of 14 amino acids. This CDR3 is CASSRDGAKNIQYF. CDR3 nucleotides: TGTGCCAGCAGCCGGGACGGAGCCAAAAACATTCAGTACTTC.

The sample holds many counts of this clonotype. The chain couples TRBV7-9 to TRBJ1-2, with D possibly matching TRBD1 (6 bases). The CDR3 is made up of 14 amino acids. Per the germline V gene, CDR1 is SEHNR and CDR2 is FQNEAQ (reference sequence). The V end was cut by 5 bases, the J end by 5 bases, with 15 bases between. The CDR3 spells CASSEGHSSYGYTF. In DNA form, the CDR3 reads TGTGCCAGCAGCGAGGGACATTCTTCTTATGGCTACACCTTC.

CDR3 sequence: CASSEREGNTEAFF. CDR3 DNA: TGTGCCAGCAGTGAGAGGGAGGGGAACACTGAAGCTTTCTTT. The chain employs TRBV2 and TRBJ1-1; D uncertain. The CDR3 spans 14 residues. Trimming took 3 bases from V and 1 from J, leaving 9 bases between them. The germline gives CDR1 SNHLY, CDR2 FYNNEI.

This CDR3 is CASSLSSGGHTDTQYF. The CDR3 DNA follows: TGTGCCAGCAGCCTCTCTAGCGGGGGTCACACAGATACGCAGTATTTT. J is TRBJ2-3 and V is TRBV7-2, with TRBD2 matching 10 bases. The CDR3 covers 16 residues. Per the germline V gene, CDR1 is SGHTA and CDR2 is FQGNSA. V was clipped by 5 bases and J by 2 bases; unmatched bases: 7.

CDR3 loop: CASSLDRGNTEAFF. The CDR3 DNA sequence: TGTGCCAGCAGCTTGGACAGGGGGAACACTGAAGCTTTCTTT. The chain joins TRBV7-3 to TRBJ1-1, with 9 bases aligning to TRBD1. V was clipped by 3 bases and J by 1 base; unmatched bases: 0. This CDR3 is 14 amino acids long. CDR1 is SGHTA, CDR2 FQGTGA, per germline. The variable domain in full, with the rest retrieved from reference TRBV7-3 and TRBJ1-1, is GAGVSQTPSNKVTEKGKYVELRCDPISGHTALYWYRQSLGQGPEFLIYFQGTGAADDSGLPNDRFFAVRPEGSVSTLKIQRTERGDSAVYLCASSLDRGNTEAFFGQGTRLTVV.

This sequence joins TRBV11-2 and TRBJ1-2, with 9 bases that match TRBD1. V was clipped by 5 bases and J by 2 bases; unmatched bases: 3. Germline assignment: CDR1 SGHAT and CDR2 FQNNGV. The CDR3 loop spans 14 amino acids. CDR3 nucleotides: TGTGCCAGCAGCCCCGGACAGGGGAACTATGGCTACACCTTC. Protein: CASSPGQGNYGYTF.

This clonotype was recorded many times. The CDR3 bases are TGCAGCGTGTCCTTGGGAACTAGCACAGATACGCAGTATTTT. Residues: CSVSLGTSTDTQYF. This chain connects TRBV29-1 to TRBJ2-3; no firm D call. In germline, CDR1 is SQVTM, CDR2 ANQGSEA. The ends were cut back, 6 bases at V and 0 bases at J, with 13 bases in the middle. This CDR3 has 14 amino acids.

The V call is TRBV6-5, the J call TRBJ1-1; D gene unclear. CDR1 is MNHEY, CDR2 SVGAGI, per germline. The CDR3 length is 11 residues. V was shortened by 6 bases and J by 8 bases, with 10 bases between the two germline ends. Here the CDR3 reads CASRGSSEAFF. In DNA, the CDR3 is TGTGCCAGCAGGGGGTCTTCGGAAGCTTTCTTT.

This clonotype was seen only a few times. The CDR3 loop reads CASSVGGSYEQYF. The CDR3 DNA follows: TGTGCCAGCAGTGTAGGAGGATCCTACGAGCAGTACTTC. This chain uses TRBV2 with TRBJ2-7; tentatively, D is TRBD2 (5 bases). V lost 4 bases, J lost 1 base, and 8 bases lay in between. CDR3 size: 13 residues. CDR1 and CDR2 (germline): SNHLY, FYNNEI.

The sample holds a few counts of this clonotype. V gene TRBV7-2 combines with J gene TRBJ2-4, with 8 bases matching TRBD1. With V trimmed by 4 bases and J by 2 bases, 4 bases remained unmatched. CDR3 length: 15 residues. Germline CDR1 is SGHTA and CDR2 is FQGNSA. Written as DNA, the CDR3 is TGTGCCAGCAGCTCGGACAGGGCAACCAAAAACATTCAGTACTTC. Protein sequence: CASSSDRATKNIQYF.

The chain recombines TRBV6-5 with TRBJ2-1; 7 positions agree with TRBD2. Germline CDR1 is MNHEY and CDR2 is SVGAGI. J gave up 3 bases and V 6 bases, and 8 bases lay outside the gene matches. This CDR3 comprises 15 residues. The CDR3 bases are TGTGCCAGCAGCCCGGGACTATTAATCTACAATGAGCAGTTCTTC. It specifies CASSPGLLIYNEQFF.

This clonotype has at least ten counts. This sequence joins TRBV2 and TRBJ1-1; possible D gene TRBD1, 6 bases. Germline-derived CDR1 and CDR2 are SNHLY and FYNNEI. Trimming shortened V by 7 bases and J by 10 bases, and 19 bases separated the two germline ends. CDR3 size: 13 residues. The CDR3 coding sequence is TGTGCCAGCACCGGACAGCTATTCGATGGAGCTTTCTTT. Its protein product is CASTGQLFDGAFF.

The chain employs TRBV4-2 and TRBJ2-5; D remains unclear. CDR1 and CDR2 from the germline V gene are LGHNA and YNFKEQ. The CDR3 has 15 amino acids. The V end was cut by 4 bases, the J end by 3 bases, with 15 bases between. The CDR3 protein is CASSRSRRGEETQYF. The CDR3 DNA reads TGTGCCAGCAGCCGGAGCAGGCGCGGTGAAGAGACCCAGTACTTC.

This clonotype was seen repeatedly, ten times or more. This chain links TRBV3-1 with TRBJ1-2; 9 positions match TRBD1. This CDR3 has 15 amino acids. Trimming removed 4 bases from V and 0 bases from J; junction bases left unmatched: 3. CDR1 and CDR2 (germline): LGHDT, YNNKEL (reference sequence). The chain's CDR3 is CASSRTGEANYGYTF. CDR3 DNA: TGTGCCAGCAGCCGGACAGGGGAGGCTAACTATGGCTACACCTTC. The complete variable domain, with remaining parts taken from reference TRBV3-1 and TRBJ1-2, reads DTAVSQTPKYLVTQMGNDKSIKCEQNLGHDTMYWYKQDSKKFLKIMFSYNNKELIINETVPNRFSPKSPDKAHLNLHINSLELGDSAVYFCASSRTGEANYGYTFGSGTRLTVV.

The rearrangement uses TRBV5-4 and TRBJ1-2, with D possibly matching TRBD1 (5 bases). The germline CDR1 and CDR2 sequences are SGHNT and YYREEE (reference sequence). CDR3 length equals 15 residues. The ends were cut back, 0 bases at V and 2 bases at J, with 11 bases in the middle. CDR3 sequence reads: CASSLGREGNYGYTF. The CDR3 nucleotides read TGTGCCAGCAGCTTGGGCAGGGAGGGAAACTATGGCTACACCTTC.

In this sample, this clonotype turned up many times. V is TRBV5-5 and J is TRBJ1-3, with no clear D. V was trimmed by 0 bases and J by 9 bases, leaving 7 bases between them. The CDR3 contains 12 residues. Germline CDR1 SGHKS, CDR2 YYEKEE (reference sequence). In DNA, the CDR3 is TGTGCCAGCAGCTTGGACTACGGCACCATATATTTT. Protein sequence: CASSLDYGTIYF. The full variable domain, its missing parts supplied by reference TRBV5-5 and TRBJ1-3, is DAGVTQSPTHLIKTRGQQVTLRCSPISGHKSVSWYQQVLGQGPQFIFQYYEKEERGRGNFPDRFSARQFPNYSSELNVNALLLGDSALYLCASSLDYGTIYFGEGSWLTVV.

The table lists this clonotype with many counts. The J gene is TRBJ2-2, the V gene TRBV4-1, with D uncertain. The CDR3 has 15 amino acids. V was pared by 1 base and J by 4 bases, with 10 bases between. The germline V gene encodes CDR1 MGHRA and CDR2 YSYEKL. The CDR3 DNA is TGCGCCAGCAGCCAAGTATCCCGGTTCACCGGGGAGCTGTTTTTT. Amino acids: CASSQVSRFTGELFF.

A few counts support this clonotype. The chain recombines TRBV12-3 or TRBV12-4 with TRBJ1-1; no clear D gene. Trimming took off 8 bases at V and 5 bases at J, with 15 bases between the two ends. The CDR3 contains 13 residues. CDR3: CASGSGGVTEAFF. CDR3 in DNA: TGTGCCAGCGGAAGTGGTGGGGTAACTGAAGCTTTCTTT.

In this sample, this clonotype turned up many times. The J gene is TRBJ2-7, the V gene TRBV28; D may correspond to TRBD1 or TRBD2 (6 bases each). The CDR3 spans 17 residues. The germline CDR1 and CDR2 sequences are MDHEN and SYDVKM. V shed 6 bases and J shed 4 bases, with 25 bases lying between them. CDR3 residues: CASSPLGGSLFAYEQYF. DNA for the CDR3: TGTGCCAGCAGCCCCCTGGGGGGCAGCCTTTTCGCGTACGAGCAGTACTTC. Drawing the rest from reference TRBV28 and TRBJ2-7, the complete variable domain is DVKVTQSSRYLVKRTGEKVFLECVQDMDHENMFWYRQDPGLGLRLIYFSYDVKMKEKGDIPEGYSVSREKKERFSLILESASTNQTSMYLCASSPLGGSLFAYEQYFGPGTRLTVT.

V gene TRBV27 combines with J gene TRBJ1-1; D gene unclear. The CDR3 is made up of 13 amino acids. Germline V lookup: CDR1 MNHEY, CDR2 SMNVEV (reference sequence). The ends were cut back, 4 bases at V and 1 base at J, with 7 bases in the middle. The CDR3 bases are TGTGCCAGCAGTTGGGAGAGGAACACTGAAGCTTTCTTT. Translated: CASSWERNTEAFF.

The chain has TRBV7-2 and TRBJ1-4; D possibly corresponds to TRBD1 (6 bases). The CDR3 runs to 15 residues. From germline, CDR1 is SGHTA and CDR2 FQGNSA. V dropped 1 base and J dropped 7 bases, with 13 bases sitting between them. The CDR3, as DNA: TGTGCCAGCAGCTTAGGACAGGCCTCTTTTGAAAAACTGTTTTTT. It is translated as CASSLGQASFEKLFF.